Sequencing of this TCR beta chain was carried out in a study of blood T cell repertoires in COVID-19. Turning to the study itself: Nucleic acid was either cDNA or gDNA, and it came from T cells, B-cell-depleted T cells, or PBMCs.

In the original workflow: Estimated nucleated cell counts came from reference gene primer amplification. Generated by immunoSEQ multiplex PCR, the TCRdb table keeps only in-frame clones and is missing some. The DNA was the basis for D and trimming; V, J and clone size are from that table. Found here are fewer than 250,000 clones, roughly 87% of them singletons; the top ten hold 10% to 14%. Recruits, aged about 18 to 95 years, lived in 24 US areas. Symptom resolution, clearance, or two negative PCRs marked donors in Cohort 3 as recovered. Trimming at V came to 3 bases and at J to 5 bases, leaving 6 bases not matched to a gene. Germline lookup yields CDR1 SGHRS and CDR2 YFSETQ. The CDR3 contains 16 residues.

Source material: PBMCs or T cells enriched from blood (not recorded which). This sequence originates from a young man who had recovered from COVID-19. The chain carries TRBV5-1 and TRBJ1-4; 11 positions agree with TRBD1. This chain's CDR3 is CASSYTDRGRNEKLFF. CDR3 coding DNA: TGCGCCAGCAGCTACACGGACAGGGGGCGGAATGAAAAACTGTTTTTT.